One and the same sample provided the 10 T cell receptor beta chains below, sequenced in a study of identical twins. TCRdb processed the 5' RACE reads anew with MiXCR; each CDR3 protein has one entry. This sample has about 810,000 distinct CDR3 sequences; 9% to 15% occur once, and the top ten carry 1.5% to 2%. These data were also filed under a second study, of yellow fever vaccine responses in identical twins.

Sequenced material: PBMCs. Receptors were obtained from a woman between 18 and 29 years old in good health.

This clonotype was detected only a few times. The J gene is TRBJ2-1, the V gene TRBV4-1; D remains unclear. The CDR3 loop spans 18 amino acids. The V and J ends lost 0 bases and 9 bases respectively, with 24 bases between them. Germline CDR1 is MGHRA and CDR2 is YSYEKL. CDR3 region: CASSQEGLRGRKPPEQFF. The DNA for the CDR3 is TGCGCCAGCAGCCAAGAAGGGCTGCGAGGCAGGAAACCCCCTGAGCAGTTCTTC.

The sample holds a few counts of this clonotype. The V and J genes are TRBV5-1 and TRBJ2-6, with D unclear. The CDR3 runs 14 residues. Germline-derived CDR1 and CDR2 are SGHRS and YFSETQ. V was pared by 5 bases and J by 3 bases, with 9 bases between. CDR3 amino acids: CASSREGGANVLTF. The CDR3 coding sequence is TGCGCCAGCAGTAGGGAAGGTGGGGCCAACGTCCTGACTTTC.

This clonotype was detected ten times or more. V usage is TRBV5-1 and J usage is TRBJ2-1; 7 nucleotides align to TRBD1. With V trimmed by 2 bases and J by 8 bases, 4 bases remained unmatched. Per the germline V gene, CDR1 is SGHRS and CDR2 is YFSETQ. The CDR3 loop spans 13 amino acids. The CDR3 loop reads CASSLQGYDEQFF. DNA for the CDR3: TGCGCCAGCAGCTTACAGGGGTACGATGAGCAGTTCTTC.

In its sample, this clonotype was seen a few times. The V and J genes are TRBV7-9 and TRBJ2-3; 7 positions agree with TRBD1. V dropped 5 bases and J dropped 6; count of bases not matched to a gene: 5. This CDR3 region has 13 residues. Germline V CDR1 and CDR2: SEHNR, FQNEAQ (reference sequence). CDR3 loop: CASSHRGSDTQYF. The CDR3 DNA is TGTGCCAGCAGCCACAGGGGTTCGGATACGCAGTATTTT.

V and J are TRBV5-4 and TRBJ2-2, with 8 bases matching TRBD2. Germline assignment: CDR1 SGHNT and CDR2 YYREEE (reference sequence). The CDR3 spans 16 residues. V shed 5 bases and J 4 bases; nucleotides not matched to a gene: 10. The CDR3 sequence is CASRTRGAGRTGELFF. The CDR3 DNA is TGTGCCAGCAGGACGCGGGGGGCCGGGCGCACCGGGGAGCTGTTTTTT.

This clonotype was counted many times. Here the CDR3 reads CASSLANPENTEAFF. In DNA form, the CDR3 reads TGCGCCAGCAGCTTGGCCAATCCAGAGAACACTGAAGCTTTCTTT. The rearrangement joins TRBV5-1 to TRBJ1-1; D not certain. Between the trimmed V and J ends, which lost 0 bases and 1 base, there was a span of 10 bases. The germline CDR1 and CDR2 sequences are SGHRS and YFSETQ. CDR3 length: 15 amino acids.

This clonotype was found a few times. J is TRBJ1-6 and V is TRBV11-2; D uncertain. The germline V and J ends were trimmed by 9 bases and 0 bases, with 15 bases remaining between them. CDR1 and CDR2 (germline): SGHAT, FQNNGV. CDR3 size: 16 residues. The CDR3 loop reads CAREVETSSYNSPLHF. CDR3 nucleotide sequence: TGTGCCAGAGAGGTCGAGACGAGCTCCTATAATTCACCCCTCCACTTT.

The chain is built from TRBV20-1 and TRBJ2-5; TRBD1 matches at 9 bases. J was trimmed by 10 bases and V by 5 bases; bases with no gene match: 5. From germline, CDR1 is DFQATT and CDR2 SNEGSKA (reference sequence). The CDR3 has 11 amino acids. The CDR3 reads CSAPDRGNQYF. DNA of the CDR3: TGCAGTGCTCCGGACAGGGGCAACCAGTACTTC.

The chain is built from TRBV3-1 and TRBJ1-2, with a tentative D call TRBD1 (6 bases). CDR3 length: 15 residues. Germline values: CDR1 LGHDT, CDR2 YNNKEL (reference sequence). With 0 bases removed from V and 14 bases from J, the gap between germline ends came to 22 bases. CDR3 bases: TGTGCCAGCAGCCAAGATCAGGGGATCTATATCCATAAAACCTTC. This encodes CASSQDQGIYIHKTF. Full variable domain (outside the CDR3, taken from reference TRBV3-1 and TRBJ1-2): DTAVSQTPKYLVTQMGNDKSIKCEQNLGHDTMYWYKQDSKKFLKIMFSYNNKELIINETVPNRFSPKSPDKAHLNLHINSLELGDSAVYFCASSQDQGIYIHKTFGSGTRLTVV.

The CDR3, as DNA: TGTGCCAGCAACGAAGGGACTAGCGGGAGATACGAGCAGTACTTC. This gives the protein CASNEGTSGRYEQYF. This sequence joins TRBV11-2 and TRBJ2-7; 14 bases agree with TRBD2. CDR1 and CDR2 from the germline V gene are SGHAT and FQNNGV. CDR3 size: 15 residues. The junction had 6 bases not matched to a gene; V was cut back by 7 bases and J by 4 bases.